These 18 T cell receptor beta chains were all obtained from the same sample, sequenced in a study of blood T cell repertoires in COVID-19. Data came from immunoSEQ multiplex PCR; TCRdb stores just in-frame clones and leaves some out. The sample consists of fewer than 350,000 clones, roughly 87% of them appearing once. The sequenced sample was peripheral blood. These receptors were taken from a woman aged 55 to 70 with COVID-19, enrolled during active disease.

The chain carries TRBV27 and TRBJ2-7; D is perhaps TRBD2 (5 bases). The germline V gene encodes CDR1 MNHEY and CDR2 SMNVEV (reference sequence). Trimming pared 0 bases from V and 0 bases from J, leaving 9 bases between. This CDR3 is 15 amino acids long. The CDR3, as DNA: TGTGCCAGCAGTTTATCTACGGGAAGCTCCTACGAGCAGTACTTC. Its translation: CASSLSTGSSYEQYF.

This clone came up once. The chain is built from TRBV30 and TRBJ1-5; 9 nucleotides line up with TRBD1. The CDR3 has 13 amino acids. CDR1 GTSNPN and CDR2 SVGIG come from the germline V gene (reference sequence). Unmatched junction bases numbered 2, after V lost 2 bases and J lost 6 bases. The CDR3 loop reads CAWSTGGGQPQHF. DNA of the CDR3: TGTGCCTGGAGTACAGGGGGCGGTCAGCCCCAGCATTTT.

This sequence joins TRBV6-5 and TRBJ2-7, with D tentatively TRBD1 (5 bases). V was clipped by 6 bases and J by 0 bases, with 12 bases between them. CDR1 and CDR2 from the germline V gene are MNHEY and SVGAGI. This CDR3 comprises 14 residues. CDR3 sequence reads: CASSPTVTSYEQYF. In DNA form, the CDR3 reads TGTGCCAGCAGCCCGACAGTTACCTCCTACGAGCAGTACTTC.

In nucleotides, the CDR3 is TGTGCCAGCAGCCCCCCGACTAGCGTGAACACCGGGGAGCTGTTTTTT. Residues: CASSPPTSVNTGELFF. The V and J genes are TRBV11-2 and TRBJ2-2; TRBD2 matches at 8 bases. CDR1 and CDR2 (germline): SGHAT, FQNNGV. The CDR3 sequence is 16 residues long. Trimming at V came to 5 bases and at J to 1 base, leaving 6 bases not matched to a gene.

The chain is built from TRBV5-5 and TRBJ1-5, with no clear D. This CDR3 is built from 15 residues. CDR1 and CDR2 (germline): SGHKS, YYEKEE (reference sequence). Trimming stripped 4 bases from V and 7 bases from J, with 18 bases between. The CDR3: CASSRGPQREQPQHF. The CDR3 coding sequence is TGTGCCAGCAGCCGAGGTCCGCAGAGGGAACAGCCCCAGCATTTT.

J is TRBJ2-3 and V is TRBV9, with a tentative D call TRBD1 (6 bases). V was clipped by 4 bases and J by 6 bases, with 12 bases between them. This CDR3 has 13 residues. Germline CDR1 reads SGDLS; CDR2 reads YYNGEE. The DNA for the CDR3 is TGTGCCAGCAGCTTTTCAGGGGCGGATACGCAGTATTTT. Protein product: CASSFSGADTQYF.

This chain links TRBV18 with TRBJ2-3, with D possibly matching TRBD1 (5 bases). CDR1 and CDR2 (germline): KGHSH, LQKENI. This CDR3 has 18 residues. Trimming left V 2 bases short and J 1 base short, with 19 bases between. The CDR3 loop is CASSPFRPNRLGTDTQYF. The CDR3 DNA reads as TGTGCCAGCTCACCATTCAGACCGAACAGGCTAGGCACAGATACGCAGTATTTT.

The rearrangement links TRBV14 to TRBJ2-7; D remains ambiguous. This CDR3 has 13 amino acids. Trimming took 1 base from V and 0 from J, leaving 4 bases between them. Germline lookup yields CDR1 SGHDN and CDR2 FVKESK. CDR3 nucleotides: TGTGCCAGCAGCCAAGTCGTCTCCTACGAGCAGTACTTC. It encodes CASSQVVSYEQYF.

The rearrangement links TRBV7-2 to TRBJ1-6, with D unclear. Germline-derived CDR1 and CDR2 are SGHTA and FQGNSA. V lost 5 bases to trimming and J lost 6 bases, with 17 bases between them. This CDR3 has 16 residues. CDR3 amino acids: CASSPGRQGANSPLHF. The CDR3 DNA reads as TGTGCCAGCAGCCCCGGCCGACAAGGTGCTAATTCACCCCTCCACTTT.

This CDR3 reads CASSPLLKQFF. The DNA of the CDR3 is TGTGCCAGCAGTCCACTACTTAAGCAGTTCTTC. V gene TRBV7-9 combines with J gene TRBJ2-1, with D unresolved. The V end lost 6 bases, the J end lost 11 bases, and 11 bases lay between the germline ends. Looked up from germline, CDR1 is SEHNR and CDR2 is FQNEAQ (reference sequence). The CDR3 totals 11 residues. Filled out from reference TRBV7-9 and TRBJ2-1, the complete variable domain reads DTGVSQNPRHKITKRGQNVTFRCDPISEHNRLYWYRQTLGQGPEFLTYFQNEAQLEKSRLLSDRFSAERPKGSFSTLEIQRTEQGDSAMYLCASSPLLKQFFGPGTRLTVL.

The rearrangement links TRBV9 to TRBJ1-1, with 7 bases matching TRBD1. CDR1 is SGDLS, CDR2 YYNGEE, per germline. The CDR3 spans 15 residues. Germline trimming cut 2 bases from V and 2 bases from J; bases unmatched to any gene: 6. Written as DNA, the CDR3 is TGTGCCAGCAGCGTTATCGGGACAGCCAACACTGAAGCTTTCTTT. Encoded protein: CASSVIGTANTEAFF.

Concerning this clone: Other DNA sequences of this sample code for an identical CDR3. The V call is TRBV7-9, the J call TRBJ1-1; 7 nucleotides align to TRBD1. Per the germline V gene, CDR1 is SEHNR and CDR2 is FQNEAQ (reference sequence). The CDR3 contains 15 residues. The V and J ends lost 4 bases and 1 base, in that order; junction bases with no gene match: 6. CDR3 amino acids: CASSSPGTANTEAFF. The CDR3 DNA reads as TGTGCCAGCAGCTCACCGGGGACAGCGAACACTGAAGCTTTCTTT. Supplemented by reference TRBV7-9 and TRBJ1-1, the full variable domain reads DTGVSQNPRHKITKRGQNVTFRCDPISEHNRLYWYRQTLGQGPEFLTYFQNEAQLEKSRLLSDRFSAERPKGSFSTLEIQRTEQGDSAMYLCASSSPGTANTEAFFGQGTRLTVV.

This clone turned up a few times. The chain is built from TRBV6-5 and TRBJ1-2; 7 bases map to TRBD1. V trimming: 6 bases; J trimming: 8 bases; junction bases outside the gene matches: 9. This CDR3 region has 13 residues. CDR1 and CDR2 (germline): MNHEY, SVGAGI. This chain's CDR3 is CASRPTGSSGYTF. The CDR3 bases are TGTGCCAGCAGACCGACAGGGAGTAGCGGCTACACCTTC.

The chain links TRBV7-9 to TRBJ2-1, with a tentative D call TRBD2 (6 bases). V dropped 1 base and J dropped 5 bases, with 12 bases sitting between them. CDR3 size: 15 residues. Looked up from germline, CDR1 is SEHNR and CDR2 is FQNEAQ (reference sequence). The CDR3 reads CASSLVRGTHNEQFF. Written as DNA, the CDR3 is TGTGCCAGCAGCTTAGTCCGGGGGACTCACAATGAGCAGTTCTTC.

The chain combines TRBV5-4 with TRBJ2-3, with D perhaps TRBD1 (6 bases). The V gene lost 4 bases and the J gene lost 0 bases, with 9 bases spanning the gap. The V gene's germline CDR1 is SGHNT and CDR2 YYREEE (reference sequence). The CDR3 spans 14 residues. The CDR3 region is CASSQGQSTDTQYF. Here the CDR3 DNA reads TGTGCCAGCAGCCAGGGACAAAGCACAGATACGCAGTATTTT.

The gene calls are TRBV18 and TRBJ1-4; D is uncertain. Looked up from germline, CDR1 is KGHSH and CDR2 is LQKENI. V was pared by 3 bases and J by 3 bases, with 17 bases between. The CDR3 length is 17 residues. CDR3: CASSPRTALVANEKLFF. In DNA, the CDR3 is TGTGCCAGCTCACCTAGGACTGCCTTAGTGGCTAATGAAAAACTGTTTTTT. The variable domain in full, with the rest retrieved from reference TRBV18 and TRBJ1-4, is NAGVMQNPRHLVRRRGQEARLRCSPMKGHSHVYWYRQLPEEGLKFMVYLQKENIIDESGMPKERFSAEFPKEGPSILRIQQVVRGDSAAYFCASSPRTALVANEKLFFGSGTQLSVL.

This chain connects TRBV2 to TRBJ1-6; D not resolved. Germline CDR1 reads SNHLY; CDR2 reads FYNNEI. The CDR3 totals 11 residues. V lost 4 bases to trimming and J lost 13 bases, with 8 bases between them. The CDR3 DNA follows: TGTGCCAGCAGTGTTCCTAGTCCCCTCCACTTT. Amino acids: CASSVPSPLHF.

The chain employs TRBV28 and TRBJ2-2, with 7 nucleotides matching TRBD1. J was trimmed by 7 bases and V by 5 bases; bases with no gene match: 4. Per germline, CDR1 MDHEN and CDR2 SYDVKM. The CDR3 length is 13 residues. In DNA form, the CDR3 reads TGTGCCAGCAGTCGACAGGGTGACGGGGAGCTGTTTTTT. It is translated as CASSRQGDGELFF. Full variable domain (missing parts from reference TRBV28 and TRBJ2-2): DVKVTQSSRYLVKRTGEKVFLECVQDMDHENMFWYRQDPGLGLRLIYFSYDVKMKEKGDIPEGYSVSREKKERFSLILESASTNQTSMYLCASSRQGDGELFFGEGSRLTVL.